The 10 T cell receptor beta chains in this list originate from one sample, sequenced in a study of blood T cell repertoires in COVID-19. Repertoires were generated with immunoSEQ multiplex PCR, while TCRdb's copy carries only in-frame clones and drops some. The sample consists of 300,000 or so clones, approximately 90% of them appearing once. Sequencing was performed on peripheral blood. The source of these receptors is a woman between 25 and 40 years old who had recovered from COVID-19.

This chain connects TRBV29-1 to TRBJ1-3; TRBD1 is a possible D gene (5 bases). V dropped 6 bases and J dropped 2 bases, with 11 bases sitting between them. Per the germline V gene, CDR1 is SQVTM and CDR2 is ANQGSEA. This CDR3 has 13 residues. The CDR3 is CSVGEGAGNTIYF. In DNA form, the CDR3 reads TGCAGCGTAGGGGAAGGAGCTGGAAACACCATATATTTT. Full variable domain (outside the CDR3, taken from reference TRBV29-1 and TRBJ1-3): SAVISQKPSRDICQRGTSLTIQCQVDSQVTMMFWYRQQPGQSLTLIATANQGSEATYESGFVIDKFPISRPNLTFSTLTVSNMSPEDSSIYLCSVGEGAGNTIYFGEGSWLTVV.

The chain combines TRBV9 with TRBJ2-1, with 10 bases that match TRBD1. The germline gives CDR1 SGDLS, CDR2 YYNGEE. This CDR3 region has 19 residues. The V and J ends lost 0 bases and 5 bases, in that order; junction bases with no gene match: 14. For the CDR3, the DNA is TGTGCCAGCAGCGTAGGTCCCGGGACAGGGGCCTGGGGAGACAATGAGCAGTTCTTC. It codes for CASSVGPGTGAWGDNEQFF.

The chain is built from TRBV28 and TRBJ1-5; 7 positions agree with TRBD1. CDR1 is MDHEN and CDR2 is SYDVKM in the germline V gene. The V gene end was trimmed by 4 bases and the J gene end by 2 bases; junction bases not matched to a gene: 8. The CDR3 is made up of 16 amino acids. The CDR3 nucleotides read TGTGCCAGCAGTTCTTTGACAGGGAGTGGCAATCAGCCCCAGCATTTT. Amino acid sequence: CASSSLTGSGNQPQHF. The full variable domain, in which reference TRBV28 and TRBJ1-5 provide the parts outside the CDR3, is DVKVTQSSRYLVKRTGEKVFLECVQDMDHENMFWYRQDPGLGLRLIYFSYDVKMKEKGDIPEGYSVSREKKERFSLILESASTNQTSMYLCASSSLTGSGNQPQHFGDGTRLSIL.

The chain is built from TRBV5-1 and TRBJ2-3; TRBD1 is a possible D gene (6 bases). CDR1 is SGHRS and CDR2 is YFSETQ in the germline V gene. Trimming took off 2 bases at V and 2 bases at J, with 9 bases between the two ends. CDR3 length equals 14 residues. CDR3 sequence reads: CASSLQGSTDTQYF. CDR3 DNA sequence: TGCGCCAGCAGCTTACAGGGTTCCACAGATACGCAGTATTTT.

The V gene is TRBV2, the J gene TRBJ2-1; 7 nucleotides align to TRBD1. CDR3 length: 14 residues. In germline, CDR1 is SNHLY, CDR2 FYNNEI. This chain's CDR3 is CGGTGVSSYNEQFF. For the CDR3, the DNA is TGTGGCGGTACAGGGGTAAGCTCCTACAATGAGCAGTTCTTC.

This chain connects TRBV29-1 to TRBJ1-2; the match to TRBD1 covers 9 bases. Unmatched junction bases numbered 2, after V lost 4 bases and J lost 8 bases. Germline loops: CDR1 SQVTM, CDR2 ANQGSEA. The CDR3 is made up of 11 amino acids. The CDR3 DNA is TGCAGCGTTGGACAGGGGGAGGGCTACACCTTC. This translates into CSVGQGEGYTF. Filled out from reference TRBV29-1 and TRBJ1-2, the complete variable domain reads SAVISQKPSRDICQRGTSLTIQCQVDSQVTMMFWYRQQPGQSLTLIATANQGSEATYESGFVIDKFPISRPNLTFSTLTVSNMSPEDSSIYLCSVGQGEGYTFGSGTRLTVV.

The chain uses TRBV6-5 and TRBJ1-5; 8 bases line up with TRBD1. Trimming at V came to 4 bases and at J to 9 bases, leaving 14 bases not matched to a gene. The CDR3 is 16 amino acids. Germline CDR1 MNHEY, CDR2 SVGAGI. For the CDR3, the DNA is TGTGCCAGCAGTTTCGTCACAGGGGGAGGTGTTTGGCCCCAGCATTTT. Amino acids: CASSFVTGGGVWPQHF.

This clone was recorded a few times. The chain employs TRBV19 and TRBJ1-1, with 9 bases that match TRBD1. This CDR3 is 16 amino acids long. Unmatched junction bases numbered 8, after V lost 5 bases and J lost 1 base. Germline CDR1 LNHDA, CDR2 SQIVND (reference sequence). CDR3 DNA: TGTGCCAGTAGTCCGGGACAGGGCAGCAGGAACACTGAAGCTTTCTTT. Amino acids: CASSPGQGSRNTEAFF.

This chain uses TRBV7-8 with TRBJ2-1, with TRBD1 matching over 8 bases. The length of the CDR3 is 13 residues. Germline trimming cut 5 bases from V and 15 bases from J; bases unmatched to any gene: 12. From germline, CDR1 is SGHVS and CDR2 FQNEAQ. CDR3: CASSATAGTGRFF. The CDR3 bases are TGTGCCAGCAGCGCTACGGCGGGGACAGGTCGGTTCTTC. The variable domain in full, with the rest retrieved from reference TRBV7-8 and TRBJ2-1, is GAGVSQSPRYKVAKRGQDVALRCDPISGHVSLFWYQQALGQGPEFLTYFQNEAQLDKSGLPSDRFFAERPEGSVSTLKIQRTQQEDSAVYLCASSATAGTGRFFGPGTRLTVL.

Comment on this clone: This CDR3 fails to terminate in the conserved phenylalanine or tryptophan, so it likely reflects a read error. The DNA is omitted, as the CDR3 cannot be located on it reliably, and the CDR3 follows TCRdb's listing. The chain joins TRBV7-2 to TRBJ1-2; the table gives TRBD1 as D, unverified against the DNA. With termini counted, the CDR3 has 8 amino acids. Germline V gives CDR1 SGHTA, CDR2 FQGNSA. The CDR3 region is CASSPTGY.